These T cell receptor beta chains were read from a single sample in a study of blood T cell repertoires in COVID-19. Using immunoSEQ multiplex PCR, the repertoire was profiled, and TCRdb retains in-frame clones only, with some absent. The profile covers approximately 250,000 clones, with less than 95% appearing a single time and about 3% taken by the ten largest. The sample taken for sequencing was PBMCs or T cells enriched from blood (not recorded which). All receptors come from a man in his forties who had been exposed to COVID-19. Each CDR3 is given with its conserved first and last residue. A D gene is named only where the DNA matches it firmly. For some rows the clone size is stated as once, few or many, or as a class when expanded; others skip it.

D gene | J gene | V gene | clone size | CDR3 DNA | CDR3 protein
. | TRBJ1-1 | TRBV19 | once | TGTGCCACTCTATCTAGGATGAACACTGAAGCTTTCTTT | CATLSRMNTEAFF
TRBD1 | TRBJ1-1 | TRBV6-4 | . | TGTGCCAGCAGTGCCCCGGGGACAGGGGAAGCTTTCTTT | CASSAPGTGEAFF
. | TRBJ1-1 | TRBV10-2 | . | TGCGCCAGCAAGACTTCCCAAAACACTGAAGCTTTCTTT | CASKTSQNTEAFF
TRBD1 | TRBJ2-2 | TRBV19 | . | TGTGCCAGTGGGACGGACAGGGCATCGTCCGGGGAGCTGTTTTTT | CASGTDRASSGELFF
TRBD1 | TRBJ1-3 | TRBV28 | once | TGTGCCAGCAGTGGCCCCGGACAGGGCTCTGGAAACACCATATATTTT | CASSGPGQGSGNTIYF
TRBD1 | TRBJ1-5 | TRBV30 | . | TGTGCCTGGAGTCTACAGGGGGCTTGGAATCAGCCCCAGCATTTT | CAWSLQGAWNQPQHF
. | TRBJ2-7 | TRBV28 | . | TGTGCCAGCAGTGCGAGGGACAACTCCTACGAGCAGTACTTC | CASSARDNSYEQYF
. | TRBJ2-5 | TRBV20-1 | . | TGCAGTGCTATCCGAGGAGAGACCCAGTACTTC | CSAIRGETQYF
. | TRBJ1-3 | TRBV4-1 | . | TGCGCCAGCAGCCAACGTCCTTCCAGGGCTGCCCCTGGAAACACCATATATTTT | CASSQRPSRAAPGNTIYF
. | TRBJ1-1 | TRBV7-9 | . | TGTGCCAGCAGCTTGAAGCCGGGTGAAGCTTTCTTT | CASSLKPGEAFF
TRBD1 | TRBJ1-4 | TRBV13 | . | TGTGCCAGCAGCTCGCAAGGGGGCCTTCGGGCTGAAAAACTGTTTTTT | CASSSQGGLRAEKLFF
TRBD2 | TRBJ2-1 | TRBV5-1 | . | TGCGCCAGCAGCTTGACCCCCTGGACTAGCGGGAGGACCTACAATGAGCAGTTCTTC | CASSLTPWTSGRTYNEQFF
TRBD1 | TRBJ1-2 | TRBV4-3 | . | TGCGCCAGCAGCCAACTGGGGACAGGGAGCTATGGCTACACCTTC | CASSQLGTGSYGYTF
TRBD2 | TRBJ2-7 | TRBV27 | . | TGTGCCAGCAGTTTGAGGACTAGCGACGAGCAGTACTTC | CASSLRTSDEQYF
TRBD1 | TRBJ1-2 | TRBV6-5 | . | TGTGCCAGCAGCCAACAGGGGGCGGGGAACTATGGCTACACCTTC | CASSQQGAGNYGYTF
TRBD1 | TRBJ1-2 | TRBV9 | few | TGTGCCAGCAGCGTAGGAGCGGACAGGGGGGGAAACTATGGCTACACCTTC | CASSVGADRGGNYGYTF
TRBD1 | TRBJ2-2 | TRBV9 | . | TGTGCCAGCAGCTCACCGGGACAGGGCACCGGGGAGCTGTTTTTT | CASSSPGQGTGELFF
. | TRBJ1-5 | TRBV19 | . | TGTGCCAGTAGTTCGACGGGTTATTCGGATCAGCCCCAGCATTTT | CASSSTGYSDQPQHF
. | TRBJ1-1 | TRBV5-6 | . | TGTGCCAGCAGCGCACTTGGGGGGATGAACACTGAAGCTTTCTTT | CASSALGGMNTEAFF
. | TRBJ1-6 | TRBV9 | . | TGTGCCAGCAGCTTGCGGGGGGGGAGGTGGAATTCACCCCTCCACTTT | CASSLRGGRWNSPLHF
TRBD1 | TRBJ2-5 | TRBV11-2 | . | TGTGCCAGCAGCCCCGTAGGACAGGGCCACCAAGAGACCCAGTACTTC | CASSPVGQGHQETQYF
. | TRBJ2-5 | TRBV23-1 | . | TGCGCCAGCAGTCAGAGCGGGCCAGAGACCCAGTACTTC | CASSQSGPETQYF
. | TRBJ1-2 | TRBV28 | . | TGTGCCAGCAGTTATCAACAGTGGGTGGGGGAGGGAGGAGGCTACACCTTC | CASSYQQWVGEGGGYTF
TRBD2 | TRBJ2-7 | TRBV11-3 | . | TGTGCCAGCAGCTTACTAGCGGGAGGGTACTACGAGCAGTACTTC | CASSLLAGGYYEQYF
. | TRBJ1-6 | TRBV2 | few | TGTGCCACCGTTTCTAGACGACATAATTCACCCCTCCACTTT | CATVSRRHNSPLHF
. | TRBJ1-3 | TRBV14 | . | TGTGCCAGCAGATACAAACAGCGGTCCTCTGGAAACACCATATATTTT | CASRYKQRSSGNTIYF
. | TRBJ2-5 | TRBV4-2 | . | TGTGCCAGCAGCCATCGAGGACGAGGGTACCAAGAGACCCAGTACTTC | CASSHRGRGYQETQYF
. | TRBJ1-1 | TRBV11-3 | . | TGTGCCAGCTCTGAGGGTGGCCCTGAAGCTTTCTTT | CASSEGGPEAFF
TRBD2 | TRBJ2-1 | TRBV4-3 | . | TGCGCCAGCAGCCAAGGGACTAGCCCCCTGAGCGTGGATGAGCAGTTCTTC | CASSQGTSPLSVDEQFF
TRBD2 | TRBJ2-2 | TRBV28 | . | TGTGCCAGCAGTCCAGCGGGGTCCACCGGGGAGCTGTTTTTT | CASSPAGSTGELFF
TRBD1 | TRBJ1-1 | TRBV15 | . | TGTGCCACCCGGACAGGCGTGACCATGAACACTGAAGCTTTCTTT | CATRTGVTMNTEAFF
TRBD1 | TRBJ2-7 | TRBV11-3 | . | TGTGCCAGCAGCTTGACAGGGCTTCACGAGCAGTACTTC | CASSLTGLHEQYF
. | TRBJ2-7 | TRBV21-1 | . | TGTGCCAGCAGCAAACTGGCAGGGGGTGGGACAGGGTCATGGTCTCGACGGTACGAGCAGTACTTC | CASSKLAGGGTGSWSRRYEQYF
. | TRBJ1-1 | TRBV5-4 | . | TGTGCCAGCAGGGGAGTCACTGAAGCTTTCTTT | CASRGVTEAFF
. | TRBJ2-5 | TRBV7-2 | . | TGTGCCAGCAGCTTAGGGTATAGGGGCATCGGTGCCCAAGAGACCCAGTACTTC | CASSLGYRGIGAQETQYF
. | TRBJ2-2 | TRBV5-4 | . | TGTGCCAGCAGCCTACCTAGTAGCACGGGCACCGGGGAGCTGTTTTTT | CASSLPSSTGTGELFF
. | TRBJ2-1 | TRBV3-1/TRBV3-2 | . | TGTGCCAGCAGCACACGCGTGGGCAGGTCTTCATACAATGAGCAGTTCTTC | CASSTRVGRSSYNEQFF
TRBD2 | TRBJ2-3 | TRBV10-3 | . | TGTGCCATCACCCTCTTCGGGACTAGCGGAATCACAGATACGCAGTATTTT | CAITLFGTSGITDTQYF
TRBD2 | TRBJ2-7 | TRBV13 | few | TGTGCCAGCAGCTCAGGACGGACTAGCGGGAGCGAGCAGTACTTC | CASSSGRTSGSEQYF
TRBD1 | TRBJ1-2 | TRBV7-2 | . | TGTGCCAGCAGCTTAGCAGAGGGGGCTCAAGGCTACACCTTC | CASSLAEGAQGYTF
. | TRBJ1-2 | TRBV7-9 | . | TGTGCCAGCAGCTTAGGGTCAGGGGAGATCTATGGCTACACCTTC | CASSLGSGEIYGYTF
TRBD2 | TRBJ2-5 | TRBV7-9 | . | TGTGCCAGCAGCCGGGGACTAGCGGAACAGACCCAGTACTTC | CASSRGLAEQTQYF
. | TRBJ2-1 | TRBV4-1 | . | TGCGCCAGCAGCCAAGTAAGGAGTTCCAAGAATGAGCAGTTCTTC | CASSQVRSSKNEQFF
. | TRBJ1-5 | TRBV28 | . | TGTGCCAGCAGTTTAACAGACAATCAGCCCCAGCATTTT | CASSLTDNQPQHF
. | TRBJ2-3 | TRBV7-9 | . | TGTGCCAGCAGCTTTCGACAGGTCCTCACAGATACGCAGTATTTT | CASSFRQVLTDTQYF
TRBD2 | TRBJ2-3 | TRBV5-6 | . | TGTGCCAGCAGCCGGATTAGCGGGAGTGGGACAGATACGCAGTATTTT | CASSRISGSGTDTQYF
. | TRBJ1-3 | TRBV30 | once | TGTGCCTGGAGCCTTGGGAGCTCTGGAAACACCATATATTTT | CAWSLGSSGNTIYF
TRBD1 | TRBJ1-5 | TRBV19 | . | TGTGCCAGTAGAACCGGGACAGGGGGCGGCAATCAGCCCCAGCATTTT | CASRTGTGGGNQPQHF
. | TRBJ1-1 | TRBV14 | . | TGTGCCAGCAGCTATACCCGGACAGCTGAAGCTTTCTTT | CASSYTRTAEAFF
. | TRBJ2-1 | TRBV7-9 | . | TGTGCCAGCAGCCCCGGGACGGGGGCCTACAATGAGCAGTTCTTC | CASSPGTGAYNEQFF
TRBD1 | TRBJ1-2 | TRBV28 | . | TGTGCCAGCACTAGACAGGGAAAGGGCTACACCTTC | CASTRQGKGYTF
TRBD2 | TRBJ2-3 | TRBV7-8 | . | TGTGCCAGCAGCTTAGCCCCTAGCGGGACCACAGATACGCAGTATTTT | CASSLAPSGTTDTQYF
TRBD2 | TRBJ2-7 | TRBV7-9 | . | TGTGCCAGCAGCCATGACGGGAGGGCGTACGAGCAGTACTTC | CASSHDGRAYEQYF
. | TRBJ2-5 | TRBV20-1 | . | TGCAGTGCTTATCAAGAGACCCAGTACTTC | CSAYQETQYF
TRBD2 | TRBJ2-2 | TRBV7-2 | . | TGTGCCAGCAGCCCCATAGCGGGAGATTTATATGGGGAGCTGTTTTTT | CASSPIAGDLYGELFF
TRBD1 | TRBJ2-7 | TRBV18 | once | TGTGCCAGCTCACCCCCGAAGAGACAGGGTACCCACGAGCAGTACTTC | CASSPPKRQGTHEQYF
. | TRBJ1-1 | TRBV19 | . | TGTGCCAGTATGGCTAGGAGGGAAACTGAAGCTTTCTTT | CASMARRETEAFF
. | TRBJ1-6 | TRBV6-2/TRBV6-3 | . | TGTGCCAGCAGCCCTGACGGGGAAAATTCACCCCTCCACTTT | CASSPDGENSPLHF
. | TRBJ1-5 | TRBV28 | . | TGTGCCAGCAGTTTCGTGCGGTATAGCAATCAGCCCCAGCATTTT | CASSFVRYSNQPQHF